The clone carrying this T cell receptor beta chain was picked up one time. This entry is derived from a study of blood T cell repertoires in COVID-19. Turning to the study itself: The analysed material was cDNA or gDNA that came from T cells, B-cell-depleted T cells, or PBMCs.

TCRdb's copy holds only in-frame clones and misses some; the assay was immunoSEQ multiplex PCR. Among roughly 46,000 clones, 85% to 90% were seen once, and the ten largest hold about 15%. Sequences were obtained from peripheral blood. The source of this sequence is a human donor in a cohort sampled during active COVID-19.

CDR3 amino acids: CASSFVAGGPQYNEQFF. CDR3 in DNA: TGTGCCAGCAGCTTTGTAGCGGGAGGGCCGCAGTACAATGAGCAGTTCTTC. This chain joins TRBV7-3 and TRBJ2-1; the match to TRBD2 covers 11 bases. The CDR3 runs to 17 residues. Germline V gene data show CDR1 as SGHTA and CDR2 as FQGTGA. Trimming at V came to 3 bases and at J to 4 bases, leaving 8 bases not matched to a gene.